This passage covers 26 T cell receptor beta chains from one sample sequenced in a study of neurological immune-mediated disorders. TCRdb redid the calling of the 5' RACE reads with MiXCR, one entry per CDR3 protein. The sample has more than 100,000 distinct CDR3 sequences, less than 14% seen once. The time point is: longitudinal time-point 3. Sequences were obtained from PBMCs. The origin of the receptors is a female donor with HTLV-1-associated myelopathy (HAM/TSP).

At least ten counts were recorded for this clonotype. The rearrangement uses TRBV5-1 and TRBJ2-6, with TRBD1 as a possible D gene (6 bases). CDR1 is SGHRS and CDR2 is YFSETQ in the germline V gene. The CDR3 extends over 16 amino acids. V was cut by 5 bases and J by 0 bases, with 12 bases left in between. CDR3 bases: TGCGCCAGCAGTCGTACAGGGAGCTCTGGGGCCAACGTCCTGACTTTC. Residues: CASSRTGSSGANVLTF.

This clonotype was seen ten or more times. The chain couples TRBV5-1 to TRBJ2-7; D unresolved. Germline V gene lookup returns CDR1 SGHRS and CDR2 YFSETQ. V was trimmed by 0 bases and J by 3 bases, leaving 10 bases between them. The CDR3 extends over 14 amino acids. CDR3 coding DNA: TGCGCCAGCAGCTTGGGCCTTTCCGGCTACGAGCAGTACTTC. Its translation: CASSLGLSGYEQYF. Filled out from reference TRBV5-1 and TRBJ2-7, the complete variable domain reads KAGVTQTPRYLIKTRGQQVTLSCSPISGHRSVSWYQQTPGQGLQFLFEYFSETQRNKGNFPGRFSGRQFSNSRSEMNVSTLELGDSALYLCASSLGLSGYEQYFGPGTRLTVT.

The table lists this clonotype with many counts. The V gene is TRBV10-1, the J gene TRBJ2-7; D not resolved. The CDR3 totals 13 residues. Germline assignment: CDR1 WNHNN and CDR2 SYGVQD (reference sequence). Deletions cut 0 bases from V and 7 bases from J, with 10 bases between. The CDR3 DNA follows: TGCGCCAGCAGTGAGTCAGTACCTGGGGAGCAGTACTTC. This gives the protein CASSESVPGEQYF.

There are many counts of this clonotype. This chain uses TRBV29-1 with TRBJ1-1; 8 positions match TRBD1. The ends lost 7 bases at V and 4 bases at J; junction bases unmatched: 5. CDR1 SQVTM and CDR2 ANQGSEA come from the germline V gene. CDR3 length: 12 amino acids. CDR3 sequence (DNA): TGCAGCGCATACAGGGGGACCACTGAAGCTTTCTTT. It translates to CSAYRGTTEAFF.

This clonotype was observed many times. The chain employs TRBV7-2 and TRBJ2-3; D might be TRBD2 (6 bases). Trimming stripped 5 bases from V and 2 bases from J, with 20 bases between. The germline V gene encodes CDR1 SGHTA and CDR2 FQGNSA. The CDR3 covers 17 residues. The CDR3 DNA reads as TGTGCCAGCAGCCGAAAGATGATTAGCGGCCCCACAGATACGCAGTATTTT. Its protein product is CASSRKMISGPTDTQYF.

This clonotype has more than one count but fewer than ten. The V gene is TRBV2, the J gene TRBJ1-1, with 7 positions matching TRBD1. With 7 bases clipped from V and 3 bases from J, the junction kept 5 bases outside the gene matches. Germline-derived CDR1 and CDR2 are SNHLY and FYNNEI. The CDR3 loop spans 13 amino acids. The CDR3 nucleotides read TGTGCCAGCATAACACAGGGGTACACTGAAGCTTTCTTT. It specifies CASITQGYTEAFF.

The table lists this clonotype with a few counts. The rearrangement uses TRBV5-1 and TRBJ2-2, with 7 bases matching TRBD1. V dropped 2 bases and J dropped 3; count of bases not matched to a gene: 1. The V gene's germline CDR1 is SGHRS and CDR2 YFSETQ. This CDR3 comprises 14 residues. In DNA form, the CDR3 reads TGCGCCAGCAGCTTCGGGACAGACACCGGGGAGCTGTTTTTT. It encodes CASSFGTDTGELFF.

Ten or more counts support this clonotype. This sequence joins TRBV6-5 and TRBJ2-3; weak D call: TRBD1 (6 bases). CDR1 MNHEY and CDR2 SVGAGI come from the germline V gene. V shed 7 bases and J shed 3 bases, with 17 bases lying between them. This CDR3 comprises 15 residues. DNA for the CDR3: TGTGCCAGCACCACAGGGACGGATCCAACAGATACGCAGTATTTT. This gives the protein CASTTGTDPTDTQYF.

This clonotype came up many times. The CDR3 DNA follows: TGTGCCAGCAGTGACAACTCCTACAATGAGCAGTTCTTC. This codes for CASSDNSYNEQFF. This chain joins TRBV6-5 and TRBJ2-1; no reliable D call. This CDR3 contains 13 residues. Trimming stripped 5 bases from V and 0 bases from J, with 5 bases between. Germline V gives CDR1 MNHEY, CDR2 SVGAGI.

This clonotype was counted at least ten times. The CDR3 nucleotides are TGCAGCGTTGGTGATCGGGGGGGCGTTAAAGATACGCAGTATTTT. It translates to CSVGDRGGVKDTQYF. V gene TRBV29-1 combines with J gene TRBJ2-3; TRBD2 aligns across 8 bases. With 4 bases clipped from V and 5 bases from J, the junction kept 11 bases outside the gene matches. Looked up from germline, CDR1 is SQVTM and CDR2 is ANQGSEA. The CDR3 covers 15 residues.

This chain connects TRBV6-5 to TRBJ2-2; D may be TRBD1 or TRBD2 (5 bases each). CDR3 length equals 14 residues. Trimming stripped 7 bases from V and 2 bases from J, with 11 bases between. Germline V gene sequence: CDR1 MNHEY, CDR2 SVGAGI. The CDR3: CASMRGPNTGELFF. CDR3 in DNA: TGTGCCAGCATGAGGGGCCCTAACACCGGGGAGCTGTTTTTT.

This clonotype was counted many times. This chain joins TRBV20-1 and TRBJ2-5, with D possibly matching TRBD2 (7 bases). Trimming left V 0 bases short and J 5 bases short, with 19 bases between. The CDR3 covers 16 residues. CDR1 and CDR2 from the germline V gene are DFQATT and SNEGSKA (reference sequence). CDR3 sequence reads: CSARDQLGGGLETQYF. The CDR3 DNA reads TGCAGTGCTAGAGATCAGTTAGGGGGGGGTCTCGAGACCCAGTACTTC.

This clonotype has just one count. The V gene is TRBV4-2, the J gene TRBJ2-3; 9 bases map to TRBD2. The V gene's germline CDR1 is LGHNA and CDR2 YNFKEQ. J was trimmed by 5 bases and V by 1 base; bases with no gene match: 16. This CDR3 has 19 amino acids. CDR3 protein: CASSQATSGWAYIVDTQYF. CDR3 sequence (DNA): TGTGCCAGCAGCCAAGCTACTAGCGGGTGGGCATATATCGTAGATACGCAGTATTTT.

This clonotype was recorded at least ten times. The chain uses TRBV6-6 and TRBJ2-2, with TRBD2 as a possible D gene (6 bases). V gave up 8 bases and J gave up 4 bases, with 11 bases separating them. Germline V CDR1 and CDR2: MNHNY, SVGAGI (reference sequence). CDR3 length: 13 residues. DNA for the CDR3: TGTGCCAGCCGTTGGGGAGGCACCGGGGAGCTGTTTTTT. It codes for CASRWGGTGELFF.

This clonotype was found many times. The chain has TRBV5-1 and TRBJ1-3; a possible D gene is TRBD1 (6 bases). This CDR3 has 15 amino acids. In germline, CDR1 is SGHRS, CDR2 YFSETQ. Trimming pared 4 bases from V and 1 base from J, leaving 12 bases between. The CDR3 DNA follows: TGCGCCAGCAGCCCCTCCAGGGGATCTGGAAACACCATATATTTT. It encodes CASSPSRGSGNTIYF.

There are many counts of this clonotype. The chain combines TRBV5-6 with TRBJ2-5; 8 bases match TRBD2. Germline V gives CDR1 SGHDT, CDR2 YYEEEE. V lost 4 bases, J lost 5 bases, and 4 bases stayed unmatched. The CDR3 consists of 13 residues. The CDR3 sequence is CASSPTSVETQYF. CDR3 nucleotide sequence: TGTGCCAGCAGCCCGACTAGCGTGGAGACCCAGTACTTC.

This clonotype has ten or more counts. V is TRBV2 and J is TRBJ2-1; the D gene is possibly TRBD2 (5 bases). V was pared by 6 bases and J by 4 bases, with 7 bases between. Germline V lookup: CDR1 SNHLY, CDR2 FYNNEI. The CDR3 is 12 amino acids. The chain's CDR3 is CASSTGYNEQFF. Written as DNA, the CDR3 is TGTGCCAGCAGCACGGGATACAATGAGCAGTTCTTC.

This clonotype occurred many times. The chain employs TRBV5-6 and TRBJ2-1; TRBD1 agrees at 8 bases. From germline, CDR1 is SGHDT and CDR2 YYEEEE. The CDR3 totals 13 residues. J lost 8 bases, V lost 0 bases, and 1 base had no gene match. The CDR3 protein is CASSLGTGYEQFF. For the CDR3, the DNA is TGTGCCAGCAGCTTGGGGACAGGGTATGAGCAGTTCTTC.

There are many counts of this clonotype. This chain uses TRBV28 with TRBJ1-2; D may be TRBD1 (5 bases). The V end was cut by 3 bases, the J end by 1 base, with 9 bases between. The germline CDR1 and CDR2 sequences are MDHEN and SYDVKM. The CDR3 length is 14 residues. DNA of the CDR3: TGTGCCAGCAGTTTGGGGCAGGTTAACTATGGCTACACCTTC. This translates into CASSLGQVNYGYTF.

This clonotype came up many times. This chain connects TRBV15 to TRBJ2-3, with unresolved D. Germline CDR1 and CDR2: LNHNV and YYDKDF (reference sequence). This CDR3 is built from 15 residues. The CDR3 is CATAAMAHSTDTQYF. The CDR3 region has the DNA TGTGCTACCGCCGCAATGGCGCATAGCACAGATACGCAGTATTTT.

At least ten counts were recorded for this clonotype. The chain carries TRBV21-1 and TRBJ1-5; TRBD1, the D gene given by the table, was not confirmed from the DNA. TRBV21-1 is shown as a pseudogene. The CDR3 sequence is 14 residues long. The CDR3 nucleotides are TGTGCCAGCACCAACAGGACAAGCAATCAGCCCCAGCATTTT. This gives the protein CASTNRTSNQPQHF.

At least ten counts were recorded for this clonotype. V and J are TRBV5-1 and TRBJ2-7; 7 positions match TRBD1. The CDR3 sequence is 13 residues long. The germline gives CDR1 SGHRS, CDR2 YFSETQ. V lost 4 bases and J lost 4; bases outside the gene matches: 5. The CDR3 loop is CASSPGQEYEQYF. Written as DNA, the CDR3 is TGCGCCAGCAGCCCAGGACAGGAGTACGAGCAGTACTTC. Looking up the rest from reference TRBV5-1 and TRBJ2-7 gives the full variable domain: KAGVTQTPRYLIKTRGQQVTLSCSPISGHRSVSWYQQTPGQGLQFLFEYFSETQRNKGNFPGRFSGRQFSNSRSEMNVSTLELGDSALYLCASSPGQEYEQYFGPGTRLTVT.

This clonotype appeared many times. The chain links TRBV20-1 to TRBJ2-2; 7 nucleotides line up with TRBD2. J lost 1 base, V lost 4 bases, and 3 bases had no gene match. This CDR3 has 14 amino acids. Germline V lookup: CDR1 DFQATT, CDR2 SNEGSKA (reference sequence). In DNA form, the CDR3 reads TGCAGTGCTATCACGGGGGGGAACACCGGGGAGCTGTTTTTT. Amino acid sequence: CSAITGGNTGELFF.

The table lists this clonotype with many counts. CDR3 DNA sequence: TGTGCCAGCAGCGCGGACCCGGGACAAGCCTACGAGCAGTACTTC. Encoded protein: CASSADPGQAYEQYF. The chain combines TRBV9 with TRBJ2-7, with D tentatively TRBD1 (6 bases). The CDR3 length is 15 residues. The V gene's germline CDR1 is SGDLS and CDR2 YYNGEE. Trimming took off 3 bases at V and 2 bases at J, with 15 bases between the two ends.

There are many counts of this clonotype. The chain combines TRBV5-1 with TRBJ2-3; 8 bases line up with TRBD2. The CDR3 length is 15 residues. Unmatched junction bases numbered 6, after V lost 4 bases and J lost 2 bases. The germline CDR1 and CDR2 sequences are SGHRS and YFSETQ. This CDR3 reads CASSGSSGDTDTQYF. The DNA of the CDR3 is TGCGCCAGCAGCGGTAGTAGCGGGGACACAGATACGCAGTATTTT.

The chain employs TRBV28 and TRBJ2-5; D may correspond to TRBD1 or TRBD2 (6 bases each). Trimming stripped 3 bases from V and 4 bases from J, with 15 bases between. CDR1 is MDHEN and CDR2 is SYDVKM in the germline V gene. The CDR3 is 15 amino acids. The CDR3 sequence is CASSFMTGGAETQYF. The CDR3 DNA sequence: TGTGCCAGCAGTTTTATGACAGGCGGGGCAGAGACCCAGTACTTC.